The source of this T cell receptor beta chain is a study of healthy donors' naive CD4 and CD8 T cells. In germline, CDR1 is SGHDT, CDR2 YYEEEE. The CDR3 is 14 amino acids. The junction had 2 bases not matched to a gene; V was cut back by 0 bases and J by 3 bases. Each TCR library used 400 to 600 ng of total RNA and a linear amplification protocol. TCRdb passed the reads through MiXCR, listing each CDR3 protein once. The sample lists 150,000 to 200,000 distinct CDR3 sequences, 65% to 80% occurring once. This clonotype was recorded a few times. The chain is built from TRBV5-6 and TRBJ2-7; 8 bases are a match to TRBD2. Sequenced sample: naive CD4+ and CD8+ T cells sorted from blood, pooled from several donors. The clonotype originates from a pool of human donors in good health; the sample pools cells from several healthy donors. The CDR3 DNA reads TGTGCCAGCAGCTTGGGTAGCGGGGACTACGAGCAGTACTTC. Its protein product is CASSLGSGDYEQYF.